This T cell receptor (beta chain) stems from a study of shared clonotypes between healthy human individuals. Study-level points and caveats: Naive CD4 clonotypes were shared across several donors at around 5.4%. Generation probabilities of non-shared clonotypes were lower (relative to those shared by all four donors).

On sorted subsets, replicate PCRs used 200 to 250 ng DNA, or some 27,000 T cell genomes. Measured with immunoSEQ multiplex PCR; TCRdb has only the in-frame clones, and not every one. The sample holds 750,000 to 1,000,000 clones, 80% to 95% seen once. As concerns this clone: Its antigen is not identified.

Selected positively for CCR7 and CD45RO-negative, naive CD8 cells excluded terminally differentiated effector memory CD45RA+ cells. This CDR3 has 15 amino acids. V was clipped by 5 bases and J by 4 bases; unmatched bases: 7. CDR1 is SNHLY and CDR2 is FYNNEI in the germline V gene. Sequencing used naive CD8+ T cells sorted from blood. V and J are TRBV2 and TRBJ2-1; 8 bases are shared with TRBD2. The source of this sequence is a man between 25 and 39 years old in good health. CDR3 DNA sequence: TGTGCCAGCAGTAAACTAGCGGACTTATACAATGAGCAGTTCTTC. Amino acid sequence: CASSKLADLYNEQFF.